This T cell receptor (beta chain) came from a study of cytotoxic CD8 clonotypes in ibrutinib-treated CLL. Study-wide background: Recorded responses included around 24 partial and 2 complete; following median approximately six years, approximately 14 stayed remitted and roughly twelve progressed.

Data came from immunoSEQ multiplex PCR; TCRdb stores just in-frame clones and leaves some out. The sample contains 300,000 to 350,000 clones, 70% to 80% of which appear only once. The length of the CDR3 is 17 residues. Germline V lookup: CDR1 KGHSH, CDR2 LQKENI. Trimming took 2 bases from V and 2 from J; bases not matched to a gene: 3. Library input was roughly 1.8 micrograms of DNA from cryopreserved PBMCs. V gene TRBV18 combines with J gene TRBJ2-6, with 10 nucleotides matching TRBD2. This receptor was obtained from a human donor with chronic lymphocytic leukemia. The sample in question was PBMCs, obtained before ibrutinib treatment. The CDR3 coding sequence is TGTGCCAGCTCACCAGCACTAGCGGGGACTGGGGCCAACGTCCTGACTTTC. Amino acid sequence: CASSPALAGTGANVLTF. Filled out from reference TRBV18 and TRBJ2-6, the complete variable domain reads NAGVMQNPRHLVRRRGQEARLRCSPMKGHSHVYWYRQLPEEGLKFMVYLQKENIIDESGMPKERFSAEFPKEGPSILRIQQVVRGDSAAYFCASSPALAGTGANVLTFGAGSRLTVL.